The present entry profiles one T cell receptor beta chain with its context. These data belong to a study of blood T cell repertoires in COVID-19. Profiled with immunoSEQ multiplex PCR; TCRdb holds only in-frame clones, not every one. Among about 150,000 clones listed, 80% were seen once. Germline assignment: CDR1 LGHNT and CDR2 FRNRAP. This CDR3 contains 14 residues. V was pared by 1 base and J by 8 bases, with 14 bases between. This clonotype was sampled from a man aged 60 to 75 with acute or convalescent COVID-19. The chain joins TRBV12-5 to TRBJ1-2; D gene ambiguous. The sequenced material came from peripheral blood. The CDR3 DNA follows: TGTGCTAGTGGTTTGGCCCCCCCGGGGTCCGGCTACACCTTC. Amino acids: CASGLAPPGSGYTF. Filled out from reference TRBV12-5 and TRBJ1-2, the complete variable domain reads DARVTQTPRHKVTEMGQEVTMRCQPILGHNTVFWYRQTMMQGLELLAYFRNRAPLDDSGMPKDRFSAEMPDATLATLKIQPSEPRDSAVYFCASGLAPPGSGYTFGSGTRLTVV.